The subject of this entry is one TCR beta chain. Its antigen is undetermined. The data originate from a study of T cell responses to AZD1222 COVID-19 vaccine. About the study: Second-dose timings of about 4 or about 12 weeks were pooled.

Study-wide findings and caveats: Donors skewed white British and female; clonal diversity was possibly underestimated. Baseline testing showed seropositivity in only a handful of AZD1222 recipients.

Germline V gene lookup returns CDR1 ENHRY and CDR2 SYGVKD. Trimming cost V 6 bases and J 5 bases; bases outside gene matches: 3. CDR3 length: 13 amino acids. Assay used: immunoSEQ multiplex PCR; TCRdb lists only in-frame clones, some missing. This table holds roughly 55,000 clones, 87% found once. This specimen consisted of peripheral blood, obtained on day 0 of AZD1222 vaccination. The TCR originated in an adult in good health. V gene TRBV10-3 combines with J gene TRBJ1-5, with TRBD1 matching over 8 bases. CDR3 coding DNA: TGTGCCATCAGGGACAGGGAGGATCAGCCCCAGCATTTT. Residues: CAIRDREDQPQHF.